A selection of T cell receptor beta chains follows, all from one sample in a study of T-cell reconstitution after alpha-beta-depleted transplantation in children. One entry per CDR3 protein results from TCRdb running MiXCR on the PCR reads. The sample shows hundreds of thousands of distinct CDR3 sequences, 16% of them seen only once. The sample here was PBMCs from the stem cell graft donor, taken from the stem cell graft. All receptors come from a human donor who donated a stem cell graft to a child with acute myeloid leukemia. Each CDR3 is given with its conserved first and last residue. Fields, in order: D gene, clone size, V gene, J gene, CDR3 DNA, CDR3 protein. A D gene is named only where the DNA matches it firmly. A clone size is listed for some rows: how often the clone was seen (once, few, many), or a class if it is expanded.

d_call: -; clone_size: many; v_call: TRBV6-5; j_call: TRBJ2-5; cdr3_nt: TGTGCCAGCAGTTACTATCTTCGAGAGACCCAGTACTTC; cdr3_aa: CASSYYLRETQYF
d_call: -; clone_size: -; v_call: TRBV20-1; j_call: TRBJ1-6; cdr3_nt: TGCTGTGCCCCCTGGCGGAGCTCCTATAATTCACCCCTCCACTTT; cdr3_aa: CCAPWRSSYNSPLHF
d_call: -; clone_size: many; v_call: TRBV12-3/TRBV12-4; j_call: TRBJ1-5; cdr3_nt: TGTGCCAGCAGCCCCCGATTTACCCAGCCCCAGCATTTT; cdr3_aa: CASSPRFTQPQHF
d_call: TRBD2; clone_size: many; v_call: TRBV20-1; j_call: TRBJ2-5; cdr3_nt: TGCAGTGCTAGCGAACTAGCGGGGGGCAAACAAGAGACCCAGTACTTC; cdr3_aa: CSASELAGGKQETQYF
d_call: -; clone_size: -; v_call: TRBV4-1; j_call: TRBJ1-4; cdr3_nt: TGCGCCAGCAGTCCGGGGCGGGCTAATGAAAAACTGTTTTTT; cdr3_aa: CASSPGRANEKLFF
d_call: -; clone_size: -; v_call: TRBV7-9; j_call: TRBJ2-1; cdr3_nt: TGTGCCAGCAGCTCCCAGGGGAGTTTCTTGAATGAGCAGTTCTTC; cdr3_aa: CASSSQGSFLNEQFF
d_call: -; clone_size: -; v_call: TRBV7-9; j_call: TRBJ2-1; cdr3_nt: TGTGCCAGCAGCTTATACGGGGGCCCTCCCTACAATGAGCAGTTCTTC; cdr3_aa: CASSLYGGPPYNEQFF
d_call: -; clone_size: many; v_call: TRBV29-1; j_call: TRBJ2-1; cdr3_nt: TGCAGCGTTCTTTCAGTGGGGGAGGAGCAGTTCTTC; cdr3_aa: CSVLSVGEEQFF
d_call: -; clone_size: many; v_call: TRBV6-1; j_call: TRBJ2-7; cdr3_nt: TGTGCCAGCAGTGCCGGGACATATTCTTACGAGCAGTACTTC; cdr3_aa: CASSAGTYSYEQYF
d_call: -; clone_size: few; v_call: TRBV30; j_call: TRBJ2-3; cdr3_nt: TGTGCCTGGAGTGTAGGGCAGGGTGCAGATACGCAGTATTTT; cdr3_aa: CAWSVGQGADTQYF
d_call: -; clone_size: many; v_call: TRBV20-1; j_call: TRBJ2-5; cdr3_nt: TGCAGTGCTAGAGATAATCGCAGGGTGGAGACCCAGTACTTC; cdr3_aa: CSARDNRRVETQYF
d_call: TRBD2; clone_size: many; v_call: TRBV20-1; j_call: TRBJ2-3; cdr3_nt: TGCAGTGCTAGACCTAGGACTAGCGGGCTCAGCACAGATACGCAGTATTTT; cdr3_aa: CSARPRTSGLSTDTQYF
d_call: -; clone_size: few; v_call: TRBV12-3/TRBV12-4; j_call: TRBJ1-5; cdr3_nt: TGTGCCAGCAGTTTAAGGCGGGGGCCGGGTAGCAATCAGCCCCAGCATTTT; cdr3_aa: CASSLRRGPGSNQPQHF
d_call: -; clone_size: -; v_call: TRBV10-3; j_call: TRBJ1-6; cdr3_nt: TGTGCCATCAGTCACTCGAACTCACCCCTCCACTTT; cdr3_aa: CAISHSNSPLHF
d_call: TRBD2; clone_size: few; v_call: TRBV11-2; j_call: TRBJ2-1; cdr3_nt: TGTGCCAGCAGCTTATTGGCCAGCGGGGGTATGGTCAAGTTGGAGCAGTTCTTC; cdr3_aa: CASSLLASGGMVKLEQFF
d_call: -; clone_size: -; v_call: TRBV4-3; j_call: TRBJ2-7; cdr3_nt: TGCGCCAGCAGCTCGACCTACAACAGGGTACAGCACGAGCAGTACTTC; cdr3_aa: CASSSTYNRVQHEQYF
d_call: TRBD1; clone_size: few; v_call: TRBV20-1; j_call: TRBJ1-1; cdr3_nt: TGCAGTGCCGACGGGACAGGGACTGAAGCTTTCTTT; cdr3_aa: CSADGTGTEAFF
d_call: -; clone_size: few; v_call: TRBV5-1; j_call: TRBJ2-2; cdr3_nt: TGCGCCAGCAGCTTGCAAGTCGGCATATTTACCGGGGAGCTGTTTTTT; cdr3_aa: CASSLQVGIFTGELFF
d_call: -; clone_size: many; v_call: TRBV20-1; j_call: TRBJ1-4; cdr3_nt: TGCAGTGTCCACGCAACTAATGAAAAACTGTTTTTT; cdr3_aa: CSVHATNEKLFF
d_call: -; clone_size: many; v_call: TRBV5-6; j_call: TRBJ1-2; cdr3_nt: TGTGCCAGCAGCTTGGGGGCGGGGCCCTATGGCTACACCTTC; cdr3_aa: CASSLGAGPYGYTF
d_call: -; clone_size: -; v_call: TRBV30; j_call: TRBJ2-2; cdr3_nt: TGTGCCTGCCCCCATTGGGGCACCGGGGAGCTGTTTTTT; cdr3_aa: CACPHWGTGELFF
d_call: -; clone_size: few; v_call: TRBV20-1; j_call: TRBJ1-1; cdr3_nt: TGCAGTGCTCCCCGGCCGGGTAGGAAGGGGCCTGAAGCTTTCTTT; cdr3_aa: CSAPRPGRKGPEAFF
d_call: TRBD2; clone_size: once; v_call: TRBV5-4; j_call: TRBJ2-2; cdr3_nt: TGTGCCAGCAGCTTGATTTCTAGCGGGGAAGCCGGGGAGCTGTTTTTT; cdr3_aa: CASSLISSGEAGELFF
d_call: -; clone_size: few; v_call: TRBV7-3; j_call: TRBJ1-2; cdr3_nt: TGTGCCAGCAGCCACGGGGCCGGCTATGGCTACACCTTC; cdr3_aa: CASSHGAGYGYTF
d_call: -; clone_size: many; v_call: TRBV20-1; j_call: TRBJ2-7; cdr3_nt: TGCAGTGCTCTAGAAGTTAGCGGCGAGCAGTACTTC; cdr3_aa: CSALEVSGEQYF
d_call: -; clone_size: few; v_call: TRBV9; j_call: TRBJ1-1; cdr3_nt: TGTGCCAGCAGCGTAAAAGACAGTCACACTGAAGCTTTCTTT; cdr3_aa: CASSVKDSHTEAFF
d_call: TRBD1; clone_size: many; v_call: TRBV20-1; j_call: TRBJ1-2; cdr3_nt: TGCAGTGCTAGAGAGGACAGGGTGGAGTACTATGGCTACACCTTC; cdr3_aa: CSAREDRVEYYGYTF
d_call: -; clone_size: few; v_call: TRBV7-9; j_call: TRBJ2-7; cdr3_nt: TGTGCCAGCAGCTTAGCAGGCCAACACCCCTACGAGCAGTACTTC; cdr3_aa: CASSLAGQHPYEQYF
d_call: TRBD1; clone_size: many; v_call: TRBV12-3/TRBV12-4; j_call: TRBJ2-7; cdr3_nt: TGTGCCAGCAGTTTTGGGACAGGGATCGACTACGAGCAGTACTTC; cdr3_aa: CASSFGTGIDYEQYF
d_call: -; clone_size: few; v_call: TRBV20-1; j_call: TRBJ1-1; cdr3_nt: TGCAGTGCTAGAGAAGGGGCACCGAACACTGAAGCTTTCTTT; cdr3_aa: CSAREGAPNTEAFF
d_call: -; clone_size: many; v_call: TRBV20-1; j_call: TRBJ2-5; cdr3_nt: TGCAGTGCTAGGGCTACGGAGGGGGAAGAGACCCAGTACTTC; cdr3_aa: CSARATEGEETQYF
d_call: TRBD1; clone_size: few; v_call: TRBV28; j_call: TRBJ1-2; cdr3_nt: TGTGCCAGCAGTACCATGACAGGGATCGGGGGCTACACCTTC; cdr3_aa: CASSTMTGIGGYTF
d_call: TRBD1; clone_size: -; v_call: TRBV12-3/TRBV12-4; j_call: TRBJ2-7; cdr3_nt: TGTGCCAGCAGTTTATCTTACAGGGGGTTGTACGAGCAGTACTTC; cdr3_aa: CASSLSYRGLYEQYF
d_call: TRBD1; clone_size: few; v_call: TRBV20-1; j_call: TRBJ1-1; cdr3_nt: TGCAGTGCTATCCGATCCCCACCACAGGGGAGGTATACTGAAGCTTTCTTT; cdr3_aa: CSAIRSPPQGRYTEAFF
d_call: TRBD2; clone_size: few; v_call: TRBV10-3; j_call: TRBJ2-7; cdr3_nt: TGTGCCATCAGTGAGTCGACTAGCGGGGAGAGCTCCTACGAGCAGTACTTC; cdr3_aa: CAISESTSGESSYEQYF
d_call: -; clone_size: few; v_call: TRBV7-9; j_call: TRBJ2-3; cdr3_nt: TGTGCCAGCAGCTTGACGGGACTTGTAGATACGCAGTATTTT; cdr3_aa: CASSLTGLVDTQYF
d_call: -; clone_size: few; v_call: TRBV7-2; j_call: TRBJ2-5; cdr3_nt: TGTGCCAGCAGCCGGGCAGGGCTCCCGTACCAAGAGACCCAGTACTTC; cdr3_aa: CASSRAGLPYQETQYF
d_call: TRBD1; clone_size: -; v_call: TRBV11-3; j_call: TRBJ2-5; cdr3_nt: TGTGCCAGCAGCCACTGGGACAGTCCCACCCAAGAGACCCAGTACTTC; cdr3_aa: CASSHWDSPTQETQYF
d_call: TRBD1; clone_size: -; v_call: TRBV7-2; j_call: TRBJ1-5; cdr3_nt: TGTGCCAGCAGCTTGCGACAGGGGCAGGGGCAGCCCCAGCATTTT; cdr3_aa: CASSLRQGQGQPQHF
d_call: -; clone_size: -; v_call: TRBV7-9; j_call: TRBJ1-1; cdr3_nt: TGTGCCAGCAGCCCGAACCCGGGGGGTGGGACTGAAGCTTTCTTT; cdr3_aa: CASSPNPGGGTEAFF
d_call: -; clone_size: many; v_call: TRBV20-1; j_call: TRBJ2-7; cdr3_nt: TGCAGTGCTAGTGGTGTTCCCGGGACGTCCTCCTACGAGCAGTACTTC; cdr3_aa: CSASGVPGTSSYEQYF
d_call: -; clone_size: many; v_call: TRBV5-4; j_call: TRBJ1-1; cdr3_nt: TGTGCCAGCAGGGTGGCGGGGAACACTGAAGCTTTCTTT; cdr3_aa: CASRVAGNTEAFF
d_call: TRBD1; clone_size: -; v_call: TRBV7-9; j_call: TRBJ2-7; cdr3_nt: TGTGCCAGCAGCTTCAGTCAAGTGGACAGGGGTGGGGAGCAGTACTTC; cdr3_aa: CASSFSQVDRGGEQYF
d_call: -; clone_size: many; v_call: TRBV20-1; j_call: TRBJ1-1; cdr3_nt: TGCAGTGCCGAAGTCCAGCAGACCGAAGCTTTCTTT; cdr3_aa: CSAEVQQTEAFF
d_call: -; clone_size: few; v_call: TRBV7-2; j_call: TRBJ1-6; cdr3_nt: TGTGCCAGCAGCTCGGGGGCGCAGACTTCACCCCTCCACTTT; cdr3_aa: CASSSGAQTSPLHF
d_call: TRBD2; clone_size: few; v_call: TRBV20-1; j_call: TRBJ2-5; cdr3_nt: TGCAGTGCACCGACTAGCGGGGGCCCTATTCAAGAGACCCAGTACTTC; cdr3_aa: CSAPTSGGPIQETQYF
d_call: TRBD2; clone_size: -; v_call: TRBV11-2; j_call: TRBJ2-2; cdr3_nt: TGTGCCAGCAGCTGGGGAGGGGACACCGGGGAGCTGTTTTTT; cdr3_aa: CASSWGGDTGELFF